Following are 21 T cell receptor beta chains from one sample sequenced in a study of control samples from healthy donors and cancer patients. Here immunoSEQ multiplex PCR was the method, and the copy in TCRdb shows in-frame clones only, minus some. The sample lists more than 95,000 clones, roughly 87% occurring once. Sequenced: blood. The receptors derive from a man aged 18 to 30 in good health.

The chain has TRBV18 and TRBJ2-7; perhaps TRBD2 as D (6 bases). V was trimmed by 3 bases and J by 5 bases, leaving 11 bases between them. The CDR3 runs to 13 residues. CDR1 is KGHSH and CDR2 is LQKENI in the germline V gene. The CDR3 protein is CASSPVLADEQYF. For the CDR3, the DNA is TGTGCCAGCTCACCCGTACTAGCTGACGAGCAGTACTTC.

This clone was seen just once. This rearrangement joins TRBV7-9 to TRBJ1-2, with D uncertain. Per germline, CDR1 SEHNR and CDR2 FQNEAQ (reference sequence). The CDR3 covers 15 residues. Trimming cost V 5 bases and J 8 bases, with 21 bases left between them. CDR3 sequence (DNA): TGTGCCAGCAGCCCCCAGAATATTGGAGGAAGAGGCTACACCTTC. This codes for CASSPQNIGGRGYTF.

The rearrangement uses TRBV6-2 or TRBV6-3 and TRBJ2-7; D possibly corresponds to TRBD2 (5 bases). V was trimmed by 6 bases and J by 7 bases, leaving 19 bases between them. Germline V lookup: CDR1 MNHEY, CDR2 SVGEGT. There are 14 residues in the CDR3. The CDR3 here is CASSQLEKTGEQYF. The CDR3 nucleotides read TGTGCCAGCAGCCAATTGGAGAAAACGGGGGAGCAGTACTTC.

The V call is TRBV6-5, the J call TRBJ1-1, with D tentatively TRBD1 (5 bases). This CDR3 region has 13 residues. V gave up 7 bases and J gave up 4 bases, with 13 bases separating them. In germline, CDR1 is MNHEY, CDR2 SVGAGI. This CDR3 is CASNPVGGTEAFF. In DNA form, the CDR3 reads TGTGCCAGCAATCCGGTGGGGGGCACTGAAGCTTTCTTT.

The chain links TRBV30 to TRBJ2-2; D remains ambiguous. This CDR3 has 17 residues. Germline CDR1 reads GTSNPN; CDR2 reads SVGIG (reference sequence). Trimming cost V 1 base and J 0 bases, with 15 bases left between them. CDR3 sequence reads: CAWSARRLTANTGELFF. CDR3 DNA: TGTGCCTGGAGTGCTCGTCGGCTGACCGCGAACACCGGGGAGCTGTTTTTT.

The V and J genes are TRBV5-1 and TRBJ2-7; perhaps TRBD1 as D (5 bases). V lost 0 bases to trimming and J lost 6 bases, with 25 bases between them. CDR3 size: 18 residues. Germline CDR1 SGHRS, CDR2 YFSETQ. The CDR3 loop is CASSLGAGPNTNIVEQYF. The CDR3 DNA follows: TGCGCCAGCAGCTTGGGGGCAGGGCCCAATACGAACATAGTCGAGCAGTACTTC.

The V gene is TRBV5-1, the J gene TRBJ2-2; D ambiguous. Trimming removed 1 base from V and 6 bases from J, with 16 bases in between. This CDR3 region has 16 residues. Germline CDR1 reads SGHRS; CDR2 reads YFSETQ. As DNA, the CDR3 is TGCGCCAGCAGCTTGTATATGAGCTCGCTCGCCGGGGAGCTGTTTTTT. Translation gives CASSLYMSSLAGELFF.

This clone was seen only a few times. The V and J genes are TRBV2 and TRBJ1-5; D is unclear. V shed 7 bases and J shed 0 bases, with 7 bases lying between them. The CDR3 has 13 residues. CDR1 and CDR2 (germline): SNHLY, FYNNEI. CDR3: CASTGNSNQPQHF. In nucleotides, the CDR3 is TGTGCCAGCACTGGAAATAGCAATCAGCCCCAGCATTTT.

CDR3 sequence: CASSEGGKAFF. CDR3 DNA sequence: TGCGCCAGCAGTGAAGGTGGGAAAGCTTTCTTT. The V gene is TRBV10-2, the J gene TRBJ1-1; D ambiguous. The CDR3 is 11 residues long. The V end lost 3 bases, the J end lost 9 bases, and 8 bases lay between the germline ends. Germline loops: CDR1 WSHSY, CDR2 SAAADI.

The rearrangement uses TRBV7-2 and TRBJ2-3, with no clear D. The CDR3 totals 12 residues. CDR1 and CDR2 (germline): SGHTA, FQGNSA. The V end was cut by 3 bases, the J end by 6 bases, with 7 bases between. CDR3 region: CASSFIEDTQYF. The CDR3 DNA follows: TGTGCCAGCAGCTTTATCGAGGATACGCAGTATTTT. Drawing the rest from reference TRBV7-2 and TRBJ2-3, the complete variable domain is GAGVSQSPSNKVTEKGKDVELRCDPISGHTALYWYRQSLGQGLEFLIYFQGNSAPDKSGLPSDRFSAERTGGSVSTLTIQRTQQEDSAVYLCASSFIEDTQYFGPGTRLTVL.

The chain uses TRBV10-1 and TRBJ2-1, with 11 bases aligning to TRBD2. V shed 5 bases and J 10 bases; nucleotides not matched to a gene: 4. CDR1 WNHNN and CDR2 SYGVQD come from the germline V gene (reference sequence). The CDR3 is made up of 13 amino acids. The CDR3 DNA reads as TGCGCCAGCAGTAGACTAGCGGGAAGGGAGCAGTTCTTC. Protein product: CASSRLAGREQFF.

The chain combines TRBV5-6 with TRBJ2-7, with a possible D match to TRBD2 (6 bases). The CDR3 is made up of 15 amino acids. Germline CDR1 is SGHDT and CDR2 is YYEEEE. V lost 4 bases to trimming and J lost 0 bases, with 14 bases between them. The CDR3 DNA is TGTGCCAGCAGCCGCGGGGACGGACGCTCCTACGAGCAGTACTTC. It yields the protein CASSRGDGRSYEQYF.

The CDR3 DNA sequence: TGTGCCAGCAGCACGTTAGCGGGGAGCTCCTACAATGAGCAGTTCTTC. Encoded protein: CASSTLAGSSYNEQFF. V is TRBV7-6 and J is TRBJ2-1; 8 positions agree with TRBD2. Trimming took 5 bases from V and 0 from J; bases not matched to a gene: 6. This CDR3 has 16 amino acids. The germline CDR1 and CDR2 sequences are SGHVS and FNYEAQ. The whole variable domain, remainder taken from reference TRBV7-6 and TRBJ2-1, is GAGVSQSPRYKVTKRGQDVALRCDPISGHVSLYWYRQALGQGPEFLTYFNYEAQQDKSGLPNDRFSAERPEGSISTLTIQRTEQRDSAMYRCASSTLAGSSYNEQFFGPGTRLTVL.

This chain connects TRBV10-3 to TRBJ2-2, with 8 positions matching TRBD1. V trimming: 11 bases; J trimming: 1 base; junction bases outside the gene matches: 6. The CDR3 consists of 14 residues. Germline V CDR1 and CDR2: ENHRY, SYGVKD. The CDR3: CAAEGTGNTGELFF. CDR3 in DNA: TGTGCCGCTGAGGGGACAGGGAACACCGGGGAGCTGTTTTTT.

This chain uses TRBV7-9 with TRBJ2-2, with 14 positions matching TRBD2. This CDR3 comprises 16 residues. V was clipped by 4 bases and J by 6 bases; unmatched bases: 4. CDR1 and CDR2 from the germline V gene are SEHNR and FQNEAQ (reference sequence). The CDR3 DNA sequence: TGTGCCAGCAGCTCGCCGGGACTAGCGGGAGCCGGGGAGCTGTTTTTT. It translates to CASSSPGLAGAGELFF.

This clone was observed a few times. For the CDR3, the DNA is TGTGCCAGCAGCTTGGGGCAGGGGGCTAGTAAAACTGAAGCTTTCTTT. This translates into CASSLGQGASKTEAFF. The J gene is TRBJ1-1, the V gene TRBV5-6; 8 bases are a match to TRBD1. J was trimmed by 5 bases and V by 0 bases; bases with no gene match: 9. Germline lookup yields CDR1 SGHDT and CDR2 YYEEEE. The CDR3 loop spans 16 amino acids.

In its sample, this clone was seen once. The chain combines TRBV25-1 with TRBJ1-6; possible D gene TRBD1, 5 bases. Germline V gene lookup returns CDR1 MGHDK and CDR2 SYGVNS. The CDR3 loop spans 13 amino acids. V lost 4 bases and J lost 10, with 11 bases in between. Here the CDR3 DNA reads TGTGCCAGCAGTGTGGGGGGTGGATCACCCCTCCACTTT. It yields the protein CASSVGGGSPLHF. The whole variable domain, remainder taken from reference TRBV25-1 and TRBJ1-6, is EADIYQTPRYLVIGTGKKITLECSQTMGHDKMYWYQQDPGMELHLIHYSYGVNSTEKGDLSSESTVSRIRTEHFPLTLESARPSHTSQYLCASSVGGGSPLHFGNGTRLTVT.

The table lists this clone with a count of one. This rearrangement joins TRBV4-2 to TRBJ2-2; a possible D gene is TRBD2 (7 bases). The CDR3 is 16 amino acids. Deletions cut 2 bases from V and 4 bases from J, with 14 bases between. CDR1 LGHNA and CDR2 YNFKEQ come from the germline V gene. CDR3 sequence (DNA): TGTGCCAGCAGCCAACAGTGGGGGGGGCTCACCGGGGAGCTGTTTTTT. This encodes CASSQQWGGLTGELFF.

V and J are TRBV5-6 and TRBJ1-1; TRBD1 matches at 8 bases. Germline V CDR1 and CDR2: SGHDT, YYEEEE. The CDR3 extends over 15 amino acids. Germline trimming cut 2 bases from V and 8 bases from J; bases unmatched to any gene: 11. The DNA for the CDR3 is TGTGCCAGCAGCTTCACTAACAGGGACAGGCTCGAAGCTTTCTTT. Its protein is CASSFTNRDRLEAFF.

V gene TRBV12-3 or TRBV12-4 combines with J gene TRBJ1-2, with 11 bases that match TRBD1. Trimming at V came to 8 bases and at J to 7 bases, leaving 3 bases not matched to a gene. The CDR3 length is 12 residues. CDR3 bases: TGTGCCAGCGCGGACAGGGGGCCTGGCTACACCTTC. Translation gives CASADRGPGYTF.

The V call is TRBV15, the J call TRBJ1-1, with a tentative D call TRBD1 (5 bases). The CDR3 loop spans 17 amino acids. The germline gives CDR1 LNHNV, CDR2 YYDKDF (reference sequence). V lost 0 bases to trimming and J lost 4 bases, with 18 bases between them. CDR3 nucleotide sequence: TGTGCCACCAGCAGAGATGTCAGGGTTCGAGGGAGCACTGAAGCTTTCTTT. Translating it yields CATSRDVRVRGSTEAFF.